The clone carrying this T cell receptor beta chain was observed a single time. As yet, its antigen is unknown. The germline V gene has CDR1 KGHSY and CDR2 FQNENV. This CDR3 comprises 13 residues. Trimming removed 4 bases from V and 10 bases from J; junction bases left unmatched: 9. The sample originates from a study of cytomegalovirus exposure and HLA in healthy donors. Overall study findings and caveats: Available immune exposure information covered CMV serostatus only. Accurate prediction of most subjects' HLA-A and HLA-B alleles from TCR beta sequences was reported.

PCR involved 60 Vbeta and 13 Jbeta primers. TCRdb's table, derived via immunoSEQ multiplex PCR, lists solely in-frame clones and lacks some. The sample lists over 85,000 clones, about 78% occurring once. This receptor was taken from a man between 35 and 55 years old in good health and CMV-seronegative. V is TRBV16 and J is TRBJ1-2, with TRBD1 matching 7 bases. The specimen was PBMCs. As DNA, the CDR3 is TGTGCCAGCAGCCGCCTGAGACAGGGAGACTACACCTTC. It translates to CASSRLRQGDYTF.